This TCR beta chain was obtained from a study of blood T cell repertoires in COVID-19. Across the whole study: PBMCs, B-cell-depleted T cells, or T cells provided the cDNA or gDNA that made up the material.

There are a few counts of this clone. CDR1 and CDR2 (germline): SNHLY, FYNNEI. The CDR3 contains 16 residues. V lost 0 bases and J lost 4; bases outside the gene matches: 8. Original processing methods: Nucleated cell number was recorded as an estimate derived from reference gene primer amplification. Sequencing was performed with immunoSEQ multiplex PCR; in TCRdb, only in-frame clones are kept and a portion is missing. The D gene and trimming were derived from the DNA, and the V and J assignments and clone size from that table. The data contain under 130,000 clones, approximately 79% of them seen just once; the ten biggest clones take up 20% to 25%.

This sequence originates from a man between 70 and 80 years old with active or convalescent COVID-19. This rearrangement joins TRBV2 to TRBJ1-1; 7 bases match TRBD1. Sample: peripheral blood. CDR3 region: CASSEAKWTGGTEAFF. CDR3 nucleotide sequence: TGTGCCAGCAGTGAAGCGAAGTGGACAGGCGGCACTGAAGCTTTCTTT.